This TCR beta chain was found in a study of OX40 agonist ivuxolimab in advanced cancers. Looking at the study overall: Ivuxolimab doses were 0.01, 0.1, 0.3, 1.5, 3 or 10 mg/kg every 2 weeks.

Using immunoSEQ multiplex PCR, the repertoire was profiled, and TCRdb retains in-frame clones only, with some absent. The sample lists tens of thousands of clones; over 75% were seen once. Study-wide results and limits: Clonal expansion from baseline to week 6 occurred in both CD4+ and CD8+ T cells. Relative to CD4+, CD8+ T cells held more expanded clones on average.

The CDR3 is made up of 15 amino acids. Germline V gene data show CDR1 as SGHTA and CDR2 as FQGTGA. With 2 bases clipped from V and 3 bases from J, the junction kept 5 bases outside the gene matches. Turning to this clone: Its antigen is still unknown.

This material consisted of CD4+ or CD8+ T cells sorted from blood, taken in a trial of the OX40 agonist ivuxolimab. This chain links TRBV7-3 with TRBJ1-1; TRBD1 matches at 8 bases. This TCR was sampled from an adult with an advanced solid tumor such as melanoma, head and neck, liver or kidney cancer. CDR3: CASSLGTGFDTEAFF. For the CDR3, the DNA is TGTGCCAGCAGCTTAGGGACAGGTTTTGACACTGAAGCTTTCTTT. Supplemented by reference TRBV7-3 and TRBJ1-1, the full variable domain reads GAGVSQTPSNKVTEKGKYVELRCDPISGHTALYWYRQSLGQGPEFLIYFQGTGAADDSGLPNDRFFAVRPEGSVSTLKIQRTERGDSAVYLCASSLGTGFDTEAFFGQGTRLTVV.